This section outlines one T cell receptor (beta chain) sequence together with its context. Its matching antigen is unknown. TCRdb's table, derived via immunoSEQ multiplex PCR, lists solely in-frame clones and lacks some. The table shows more than 95,000 clones, with 65% to 85% occurring only once. The data belong to a study of glioma-infiltrating T cells after dendritic cell vaccination. This CDR3 region has 13 residues. Germline CDR1 reads SGHNT; CDR2 reads YYREEE (reference sequence). Trimming stripped 3 bases from V and 3 bases from J, with 8 bases between. Study-wide points: No direct clonality-survival link was found; a diverse polyclonal response may matter.

Time point noted: after dendritic cell vaccination, including at tumor progression/relapse. The genes are TRBV5-4 and TRBJ2-3; a weak D match, TRBD1 (6 bases). The sequencing used blood, collected after dendritic cell vaccination. The source of this sequence is a human donor with glioblastoma. The DNA for the CDR3 is TGTGCCAGCAGCTATACAGGGACAGATACGCAGTATTTT. It specifies CASSYTGTDTQYF.